The rows below give T cell receptor beta chains drawn from one sample of a study of identical twins. TCRdb used MiXCR to reprocess the 5' RACE reads, holding one entry per CDR3 protein. The profile shows roughly 260,000 distinct CDR3 sequences, 11% to 15% of them singletons. Sequencing was carried out using memory (CD45RO+) T cells sorted from blood. These receptors all stem from a woman aged 18-29 years in good health. Each CDR3 is given with its conserved first and last residue. The D gene is left open where the match is weak. The size entry is marked missing in some rows and otherwise reads once, few, many or a size class.

d_gene,abundance,len,j_gene,v_gene,CDR3nt,CDR3aa
TRBD2,few,17,TRBJ2-1,TRBV20-1,TGCAGTGCTAGACTTAGGACCGGGGGGAGCTCCTACAATGAGCAGTTCTTC,CSARLRTGGSSYNEQFF
-,many,12,TRBJ1-1,TRBV7-3,TGTGCCAGCAGCCGGGATAACACTGAAGCTTTCTTT,CASSRDNTEAFF
-,-,13,TRBJ1-1,TRBV19,TGTGCCAGTAGTATAGGGGCGGGCCTTGAAGCTTTCTTT,CASSIGAGLEAFF
-,few,14,TRBJ1-4,TRBV9,TGTGCCAGCAGCGTCTCACTGGGAGGTGAAAAACTGTTTTTT,CASSVSLGGEKLFF
TRBD1,-,14,TRBJ2-3,TRBV6-1,TGTGCCAGCAATAAAAGGGGGCGCGGAGATACGCAGTATTTT,CASNKRGRGDTQYF
-,-,14,TRBJ2-7,TRBV5-1,TGCGCCAGCAGCTTGACTACTACCCCCTACGAGCAGTACTTC,CASSLTTTPYEQYF
TRBD2,-,17,TRBJ2-3,TRBV6-5,TGTGCCAGCAGTTACTGGGGCGGGAGGGCTAGCACAGATACGCAGTATTTT,CASSYWGGRASTDTQYF
TRBD1,-,13,TRBJ2-7,TRBV7-9,TGTGCCAGCAGCACCAGACAGGGCTACGAGCAGTACTTC,CASSTRQGYEQYF
-,-,14,TRBJ2-7,TRBV3-1,TGTGCCAGCAGCTTGTCAGGGGAGTCCTACGAGCAGTACTTC,CASSLSGESYEQYF
TRBD2,few,13,TRBJ2-7,TRBV19,TGTGCCAGTACAACTAGCGGGAGACGCGAGCAGTACTTC,CASTTSGRREQYF
-,-,14,TRBJ2-1,TRBV20-1,TGCAGTGCCATAACGGCACTAGCCTACAATGAGCAGTTCTTC,CSAITALAYNEQFF
-,few,14,TRBJ2-7,TRBV7-2,TGTGCCAGCAGCCCGAGGGCGGGCCTTTACGAGCAGTACTTC,CASSPRAGLYEQYF